The present T cell receptor beta chain was sequenced within a study of blood T cell repertoires in COVID-19. Repertoires were generated with immunoSEQ multiplex PCR, while TCRdb's copy carries only in-frame clones and drops some. The sample includes under 200,000 clones, 85% to 90% of them seen just once. Germline CDR1 SGHRS, CDR2 YFSETQ. The CDR3 is 15 amino acids. With V trimmed by 4 bases and J by 3 bases, 9 bases remained unmatched. V and J are TRBV5-1 and TRBJ2-7, with TRBD2 matching over 8 bases. Specimen: peripheral blood. This TCR was sampled from a woman between 65 and 79 years old with acute or convalescent COVID-19. For the CDR3, the DNA is TGCGCCAGCAGCCAAGGAGGTAGCGGGGACTACGAGCAGTACTTC. It translates to CASSQGGSGDYEQYF.